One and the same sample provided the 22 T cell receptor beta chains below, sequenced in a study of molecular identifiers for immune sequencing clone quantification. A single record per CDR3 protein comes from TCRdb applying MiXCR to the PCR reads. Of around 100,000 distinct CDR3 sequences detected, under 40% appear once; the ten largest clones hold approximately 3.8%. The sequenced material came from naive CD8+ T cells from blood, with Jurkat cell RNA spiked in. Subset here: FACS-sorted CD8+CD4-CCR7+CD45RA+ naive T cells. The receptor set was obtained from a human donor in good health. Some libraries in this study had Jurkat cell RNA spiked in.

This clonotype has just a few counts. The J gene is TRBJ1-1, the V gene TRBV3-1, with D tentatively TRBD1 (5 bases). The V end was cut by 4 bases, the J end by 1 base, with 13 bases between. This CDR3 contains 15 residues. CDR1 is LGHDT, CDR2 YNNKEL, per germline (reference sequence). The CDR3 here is CASSRGWGRNTEAFF. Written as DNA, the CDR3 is TGTGCCAGCAGCCGGGGTTGGGGGAGGAACACTGAAGCTTTCTTT.

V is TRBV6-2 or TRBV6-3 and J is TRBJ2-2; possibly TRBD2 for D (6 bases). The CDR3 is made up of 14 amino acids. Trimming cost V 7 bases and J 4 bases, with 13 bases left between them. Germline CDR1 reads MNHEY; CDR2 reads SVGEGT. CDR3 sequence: CASIERGITGELFF. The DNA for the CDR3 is TGTGCCAGCATCGAGCGCGGGATCACCGGGGAGCTGTTTTTT.

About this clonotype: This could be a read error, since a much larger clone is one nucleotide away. This chain's CDR3 is CAGSENPGSSTDTQYF. The CDR3 nucleotides read TGTGCCGGCAGCGAAAATCCCGGGAGCTCCACAGATACGCAGTATTTT. The J gene is TRBJ2-3, the V gene TRBV9, with D maybe TRBD2 (6 bases). Germline CDR1 and CDR2: SGDLS and YYNGEE. The CDR3 runs to 16 residues. Full variable domain (remainder filled in from reference TRBV9 and TRBJ2-3): DSGVTQTPKHLITATGQRVTLRCSPRSGDLSVYWYQQSLDQGLQFLIQYYNGEERAKGNILERFSAQQFPDLHSELNLSSLELGDSALYFCAGSENPGSSTDTQYFGPGTRLTVL.

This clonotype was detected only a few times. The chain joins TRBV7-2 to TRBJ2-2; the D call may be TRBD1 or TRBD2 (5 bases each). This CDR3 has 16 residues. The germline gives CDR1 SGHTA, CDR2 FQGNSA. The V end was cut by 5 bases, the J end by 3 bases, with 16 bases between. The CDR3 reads CASSHIRGPYTGELFF. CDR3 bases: TGTGCCAGCAGCCACATTCGGGGCCCATACACCGGGGAGCTGTTTTTT.

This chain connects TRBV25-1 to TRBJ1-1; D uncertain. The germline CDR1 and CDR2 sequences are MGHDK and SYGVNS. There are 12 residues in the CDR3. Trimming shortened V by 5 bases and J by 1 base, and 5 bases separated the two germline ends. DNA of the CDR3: TGTGCCAGCAGTTGGGGGAACACTGAAGCTTTCTTT. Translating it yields CASSWGNTEAFF. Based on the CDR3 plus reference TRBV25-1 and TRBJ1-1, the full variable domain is EADIYQTPRYLVIGTGKKITLECSQTMGHDKMYWYQQDPGMELHLIHYSYGVNSTEKGDLSSESTVSRIRTEHFPLTLESARPSHTSQYLCASSWGNTEAFFGQGTRLTVV.

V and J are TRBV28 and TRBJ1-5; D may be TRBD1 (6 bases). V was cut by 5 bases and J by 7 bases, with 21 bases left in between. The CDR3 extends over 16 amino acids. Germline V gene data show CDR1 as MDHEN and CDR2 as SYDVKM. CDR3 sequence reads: CASSPLGRRTDQPQHF. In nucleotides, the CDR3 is TGTGCCAGCAGTCCTTTAGGTAGGAGGACAGACCAGCCCCAGCATTTT.

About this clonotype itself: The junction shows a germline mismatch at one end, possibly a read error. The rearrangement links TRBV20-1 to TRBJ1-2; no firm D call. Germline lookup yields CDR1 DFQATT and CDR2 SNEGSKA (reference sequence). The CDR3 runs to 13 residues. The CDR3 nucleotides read TGCAGAGCTAGAGATGGAGGGAACTATGGCTACACCTTC. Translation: CRARDGGNYGYTF.

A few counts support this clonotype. CDR3 sequence: CASRPDNNLSTDTQYF. In nucleotides, the CDR3 is TGTGCCAGCAGGCCCGACAACAATCTAAGCACAGATACGCAGTATTTT. V gene TRBV27 combines with J gene TRBJ2-3, with D hard to call. The CDR3 sequence is 16 residues long. Germline CDR1 is MNHEY and CDR2 is SMNVEV (reference sequence). Trimming took 6 bases from V and 0 from J, leaving 16 bases between them.

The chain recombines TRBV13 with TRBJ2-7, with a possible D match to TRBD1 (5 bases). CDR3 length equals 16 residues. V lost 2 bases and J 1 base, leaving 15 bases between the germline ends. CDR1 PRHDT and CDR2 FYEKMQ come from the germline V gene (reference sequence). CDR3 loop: CASSLNQGIRSYEQYF. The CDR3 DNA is TGTGCCAGCAGCTTAAACCAGGGAATAAGGTCCTACGAGCAGTACTTC.

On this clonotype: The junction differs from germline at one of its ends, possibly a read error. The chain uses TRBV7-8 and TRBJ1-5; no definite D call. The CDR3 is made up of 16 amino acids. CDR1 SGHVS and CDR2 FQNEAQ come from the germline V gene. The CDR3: CASSLHPIYSNQPLQF. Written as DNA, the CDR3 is TGTGCCAGCAGCTTACACCCTATTTATAGCAATCAGCCCCTGCAGTTT.

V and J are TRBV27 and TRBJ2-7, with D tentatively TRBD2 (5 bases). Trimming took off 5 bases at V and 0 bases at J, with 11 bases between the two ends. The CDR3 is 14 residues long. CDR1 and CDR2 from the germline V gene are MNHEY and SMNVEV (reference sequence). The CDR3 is CASSPPGSSYEQYF. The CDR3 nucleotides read TGTGCCAGCAGTCCCCCGGGGAGCTCCTACGAGCAGTACTTC.

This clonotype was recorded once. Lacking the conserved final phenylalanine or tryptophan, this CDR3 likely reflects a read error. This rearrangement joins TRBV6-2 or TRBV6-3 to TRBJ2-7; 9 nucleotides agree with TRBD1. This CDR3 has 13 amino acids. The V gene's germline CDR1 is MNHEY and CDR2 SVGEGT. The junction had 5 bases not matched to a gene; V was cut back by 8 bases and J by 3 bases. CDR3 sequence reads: CASGNRGHYEQYL. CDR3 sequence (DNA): TGTGCCAGCGGTAACAGGGGGCACTACGAGCAGTACCTC.

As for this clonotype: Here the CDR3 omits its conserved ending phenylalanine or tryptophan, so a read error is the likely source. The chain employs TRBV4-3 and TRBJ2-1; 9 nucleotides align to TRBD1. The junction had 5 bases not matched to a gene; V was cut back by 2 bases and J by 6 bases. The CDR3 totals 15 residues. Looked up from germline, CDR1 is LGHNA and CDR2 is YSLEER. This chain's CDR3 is CASSQTGTGCNEQFI. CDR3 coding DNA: TGCGCCAGCAGCCAAACCGGGACAGGGTGCAATGAGCAGTTCATC.

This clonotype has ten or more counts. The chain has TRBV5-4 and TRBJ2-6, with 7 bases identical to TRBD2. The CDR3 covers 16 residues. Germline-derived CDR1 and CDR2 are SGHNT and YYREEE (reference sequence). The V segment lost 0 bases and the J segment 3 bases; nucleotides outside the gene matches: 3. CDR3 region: CASSLVGGNGANVLTF. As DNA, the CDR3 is TGTGCCAGCAGCTTGGTCGGGGGGAATGGGGCCAACGTCCTGACTTTC.

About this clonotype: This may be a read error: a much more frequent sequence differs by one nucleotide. CDR3 in amino acids: CASGLGGGTEAFF. The CDR3 DNA is TGTGCCAGCGGCTTAGGAGGGGGTACTGAAGCTTTCTTT. V usage is TRBV7-6 and J usage is TRBJ1-1; D possibly corresponds to TRBD1 (6 bases). The CDR3 is made up of 13 amino acids. CDR1 and CDR2 (germline): SGHVS, FNYEAQ. Supplemented by reference TRBV7-6 and TRBJ1-1, the full variable domain reads GAGVSQSPRYKVTKRGQDVALRCDPISGHVSLYWYRQALGQGPEFLTYFNYEAQQDKSGLPNDRFSAERPEGSISTLTIQRTEQRDSAMYRCASGLGGGTEAFFGQGTRLTVV.

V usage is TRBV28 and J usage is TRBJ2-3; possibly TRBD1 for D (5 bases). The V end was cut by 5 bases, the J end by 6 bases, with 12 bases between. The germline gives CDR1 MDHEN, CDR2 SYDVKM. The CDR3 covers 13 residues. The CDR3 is CASSPIPGDTQYF. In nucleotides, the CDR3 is TGTGCCAGCAGTCCCATCCCAGGGGATACGCAGTATTTT.

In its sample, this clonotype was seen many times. This chain's CDR3 is CSVVGPWDSTDTQYF. The CDR3 nucleotides are TGCAGCGTTGTTGGACCTTGGGATAGCACAGATACGCAGTATTTT. The chain links TRBV29-1 to TRBJ2-3, with D unresolved. The CDR3 is 15 residues long. Trimming took off 4 bases at V and 0 bases at J, with 14 bases between the two ends. CDR1 and CDR2 from the germline V gene are SQVTM and ANQGSEA.

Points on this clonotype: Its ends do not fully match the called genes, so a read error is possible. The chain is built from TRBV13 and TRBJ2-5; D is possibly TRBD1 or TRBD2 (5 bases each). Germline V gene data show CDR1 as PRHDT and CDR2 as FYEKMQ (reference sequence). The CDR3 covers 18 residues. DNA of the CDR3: TGTGCCAGCAGGTTAGGGGCGAGGAGCGGACCTGGTAGGGAGACCCAGTACTTC. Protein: CASRLGARSGPGRETQYF.

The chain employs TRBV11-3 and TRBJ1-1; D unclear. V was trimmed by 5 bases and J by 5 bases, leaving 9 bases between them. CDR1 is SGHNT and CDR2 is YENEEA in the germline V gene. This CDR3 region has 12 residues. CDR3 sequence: CASSEHGTEAFF. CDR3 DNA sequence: TGTGCCAGCAGCGAGCACGGGACTGAAGCTTTCTTT.

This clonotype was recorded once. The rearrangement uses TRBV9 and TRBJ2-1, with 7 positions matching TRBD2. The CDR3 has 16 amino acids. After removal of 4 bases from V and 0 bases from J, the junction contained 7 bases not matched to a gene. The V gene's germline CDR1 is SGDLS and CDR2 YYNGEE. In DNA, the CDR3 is TGTGCCAGCAGCTCCCCGACTAGCCTCTCCTACAATGAGCAGTTCTTC. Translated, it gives CASSSPTSLSYNEQFF.

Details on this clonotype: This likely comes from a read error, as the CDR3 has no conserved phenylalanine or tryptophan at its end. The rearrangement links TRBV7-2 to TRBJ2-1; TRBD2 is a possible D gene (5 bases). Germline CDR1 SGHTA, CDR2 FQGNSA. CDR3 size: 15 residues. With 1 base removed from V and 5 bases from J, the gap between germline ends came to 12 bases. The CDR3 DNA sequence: TGTGCCAGCAGCTTAGTGGGAGCGCCGAACAATGAGCAGTTCCTC. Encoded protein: CASSLVGAPNNEQFL.

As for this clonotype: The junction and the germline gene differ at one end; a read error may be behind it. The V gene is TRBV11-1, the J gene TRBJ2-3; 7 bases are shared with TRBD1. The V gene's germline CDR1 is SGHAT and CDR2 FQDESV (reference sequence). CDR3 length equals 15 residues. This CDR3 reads CASSRDRASTATQYF. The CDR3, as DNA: TGTGCCAGCAGCCGAGACAGGGCAAGCACAGCTACGCAGTATTTT.